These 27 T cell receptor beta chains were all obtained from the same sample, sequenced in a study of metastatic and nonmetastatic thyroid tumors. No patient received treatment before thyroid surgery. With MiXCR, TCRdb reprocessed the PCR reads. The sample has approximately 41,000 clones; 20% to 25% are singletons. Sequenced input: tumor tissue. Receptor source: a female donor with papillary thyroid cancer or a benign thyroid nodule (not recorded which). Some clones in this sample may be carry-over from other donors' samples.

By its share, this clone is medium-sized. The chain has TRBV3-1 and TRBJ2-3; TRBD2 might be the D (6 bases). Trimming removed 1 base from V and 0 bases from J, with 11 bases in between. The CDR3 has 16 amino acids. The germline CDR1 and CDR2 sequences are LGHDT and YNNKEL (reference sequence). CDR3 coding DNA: TGTGCCAGCAGCCAAGTCGCGAGCGGGAGCACAGATACGCAGTATTTT. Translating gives CASSQVASGSTDTQYF.

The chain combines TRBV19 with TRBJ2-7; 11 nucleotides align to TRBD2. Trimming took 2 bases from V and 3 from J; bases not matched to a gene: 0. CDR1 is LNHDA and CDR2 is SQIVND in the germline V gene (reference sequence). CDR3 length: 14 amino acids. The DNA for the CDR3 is TGTGCCAGTAGTATAACTAGCGGGAGCTACGAGCAGTACTTC. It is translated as CASSITSGSYEQYF.

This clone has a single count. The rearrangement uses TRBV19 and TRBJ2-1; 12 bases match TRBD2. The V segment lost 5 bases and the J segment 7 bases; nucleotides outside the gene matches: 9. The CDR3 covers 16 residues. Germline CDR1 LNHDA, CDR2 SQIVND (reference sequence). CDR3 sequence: CASSGRLAGVTNEQFF. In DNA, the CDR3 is TGTGCCAGTAGTGGCCGACTAGCGGGAGTTACGAATGAGCAGTTCTTC.

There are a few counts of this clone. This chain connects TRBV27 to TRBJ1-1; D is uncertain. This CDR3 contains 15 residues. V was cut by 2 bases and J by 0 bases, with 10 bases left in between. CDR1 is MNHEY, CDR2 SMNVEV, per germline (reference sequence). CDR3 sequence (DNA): TGTGCCAGCAGTTTAAAGCCGGGGATGAACACTGAAGCTTTCTTT. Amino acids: CASSLKPGMNTEAFF.

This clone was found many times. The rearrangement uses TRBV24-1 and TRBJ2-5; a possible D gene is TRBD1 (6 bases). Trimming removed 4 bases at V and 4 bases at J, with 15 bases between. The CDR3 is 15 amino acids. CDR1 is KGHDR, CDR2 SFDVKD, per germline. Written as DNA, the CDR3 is TGTGCCACCAGTGACCCCACAGGGAGTATAGAGACCCAGTACTTC. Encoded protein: CATSDPTGSIETQYF.

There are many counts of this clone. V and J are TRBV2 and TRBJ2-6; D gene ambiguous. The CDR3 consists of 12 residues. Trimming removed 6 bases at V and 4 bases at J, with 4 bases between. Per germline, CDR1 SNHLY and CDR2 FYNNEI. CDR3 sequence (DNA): TGTGCCAGCAGAACCGGGGCCAACGTCCTGACTTTC. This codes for CASRTGANVLTF.

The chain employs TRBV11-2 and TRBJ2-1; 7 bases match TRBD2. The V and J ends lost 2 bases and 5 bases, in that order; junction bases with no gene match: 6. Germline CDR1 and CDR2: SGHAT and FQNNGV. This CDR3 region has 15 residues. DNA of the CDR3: TGTGCCAGCAGCTTACAGGTTAGCGGGCACAATGAGCAGTTCTTC. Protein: CASSLQVSGHNEQFF.

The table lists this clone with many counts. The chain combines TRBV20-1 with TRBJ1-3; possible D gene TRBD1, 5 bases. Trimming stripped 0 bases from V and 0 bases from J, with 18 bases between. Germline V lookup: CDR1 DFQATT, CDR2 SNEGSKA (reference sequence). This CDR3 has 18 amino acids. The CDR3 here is CSARDSGRWGVSGNTIYF. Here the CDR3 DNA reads TGCAGTGCTAGAGATAGCGGGCGGTGGGGGGTCTCTGGAAACACCATATATTTT.

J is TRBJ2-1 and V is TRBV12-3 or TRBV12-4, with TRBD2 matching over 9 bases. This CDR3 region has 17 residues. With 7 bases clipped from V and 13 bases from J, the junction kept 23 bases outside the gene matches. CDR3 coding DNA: TGTGCCAGCAATTTTTGGGGGGCGGGAGGGCCCTACAGTGATCAGTTCTTC. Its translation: CASNFWGAGGPYSDQFF.

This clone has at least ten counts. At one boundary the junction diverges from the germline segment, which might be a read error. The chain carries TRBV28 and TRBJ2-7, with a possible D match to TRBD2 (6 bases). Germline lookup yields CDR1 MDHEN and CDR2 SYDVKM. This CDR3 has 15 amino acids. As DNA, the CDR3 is TGTGCCGGCAGTGGGATACCGGGACTCCCGCGCGAGCAGTACTTC. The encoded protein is CAGSGIPGLPREQYF.

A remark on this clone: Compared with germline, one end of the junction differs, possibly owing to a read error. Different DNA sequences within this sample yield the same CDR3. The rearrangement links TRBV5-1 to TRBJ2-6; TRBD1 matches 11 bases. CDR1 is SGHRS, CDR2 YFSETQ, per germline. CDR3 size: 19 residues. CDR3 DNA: TGCGCCAGCAGCTACTGGCGTGGACAGGGGGCGCCTGGTGCCAACGTCCTGACTTTC. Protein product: CASSYWRGQGAPGANVLTF.

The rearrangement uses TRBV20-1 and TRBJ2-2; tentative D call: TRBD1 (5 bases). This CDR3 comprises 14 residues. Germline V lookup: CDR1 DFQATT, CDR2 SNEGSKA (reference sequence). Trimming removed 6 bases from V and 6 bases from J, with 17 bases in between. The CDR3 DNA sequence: TGCAGTGCCTCATGGGGCCCCCTCCCCGGGGAGCTGTTTTTT. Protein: CSASWGPLPGELFF.

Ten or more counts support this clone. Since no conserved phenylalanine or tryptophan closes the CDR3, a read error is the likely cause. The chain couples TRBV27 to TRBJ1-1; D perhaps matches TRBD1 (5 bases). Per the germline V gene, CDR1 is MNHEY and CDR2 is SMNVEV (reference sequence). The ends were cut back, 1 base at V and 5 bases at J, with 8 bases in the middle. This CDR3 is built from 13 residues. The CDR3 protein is CASSLLRGTEAFL. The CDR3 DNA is TGTGCCAGCAGTTTATTAAGGGGAACTGAAGCTTTCTTG.

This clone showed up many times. CDR3 coding DNA: TGTGCCAGCAGTTACGCAGGGTATAGCAATCAGCCCCAGCATTTT. This sequence encodes CASSYAGYSNQPQHF. The genes are TRBV6-2 or TRBV6-3 and TRBJ1-5, with TRBD1 as a possible D gene (5 bases). CDR1 MNHEY and CDR2 SVGEGT come from the germline V gene. The CDR3 loop spans 15 amino acids. Trimming removed 2 bases from V and 0 bases from J, with 8 bases in between.

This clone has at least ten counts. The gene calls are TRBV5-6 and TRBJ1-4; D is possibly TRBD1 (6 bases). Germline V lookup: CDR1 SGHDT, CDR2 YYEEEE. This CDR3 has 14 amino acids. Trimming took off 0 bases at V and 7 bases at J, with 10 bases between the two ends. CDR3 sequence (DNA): TGTGCCAGCAGCTTGGGCAGGGGTGGTGAAAAACTGTTTTTT. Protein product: CASSLGRGGEKLFF. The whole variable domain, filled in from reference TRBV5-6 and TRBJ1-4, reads DAGVTQSPTHLIKTRGQQVTLRCSPKSGHDTVSWYQQALGQGPQFIFQYYEEEERQRGNFPDRFSGHQFPNYSSELNVNALLLGDSALYLCASSLGRGGEKLFFGSGTQLSVL.

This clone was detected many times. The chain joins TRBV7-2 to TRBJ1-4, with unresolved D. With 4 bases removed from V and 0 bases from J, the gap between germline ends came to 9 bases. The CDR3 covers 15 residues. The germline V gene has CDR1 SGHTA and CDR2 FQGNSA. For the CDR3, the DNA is TGTGCCAGCAGCTCCGAGGCTGCAACTAATGAAAAACTGTTTTTT. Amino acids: CASSSEAATNEKLFF.

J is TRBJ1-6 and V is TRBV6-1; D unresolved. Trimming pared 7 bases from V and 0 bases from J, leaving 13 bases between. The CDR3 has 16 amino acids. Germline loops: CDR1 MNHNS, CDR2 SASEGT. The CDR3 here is CASKLDPSSYNSPLHF. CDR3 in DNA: TGTGCCAGCAAACTGGACCCTAGCTCCTATAATTCACCCCTCCACTTT.

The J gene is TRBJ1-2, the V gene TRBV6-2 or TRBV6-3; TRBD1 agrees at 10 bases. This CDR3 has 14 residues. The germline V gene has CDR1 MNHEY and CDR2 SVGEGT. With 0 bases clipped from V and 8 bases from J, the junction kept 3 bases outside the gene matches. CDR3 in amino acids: CASSYSGTGEGYTF. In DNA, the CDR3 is TGTGCCAGCAGTTACTCCGGGACAGGGGAAGGCTACACCTTC.

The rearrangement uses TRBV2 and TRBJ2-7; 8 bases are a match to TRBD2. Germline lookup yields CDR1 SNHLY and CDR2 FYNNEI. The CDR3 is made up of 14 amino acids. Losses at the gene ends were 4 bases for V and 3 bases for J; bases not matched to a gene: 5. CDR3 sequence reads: CASSGVGTSYEQYF. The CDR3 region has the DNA TGTGCCAGCAGTGGGGTCGGGACTAGCTACGAGCAGTACTTC.

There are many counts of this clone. The CDR3 bases are TGTGCCAGCAGTGACTCCGACTCGAATGAAAAACTGTTTTTT. It encodes CASSDSDSNEKLFF. The chain employs TRBV25-1 and TRBJ1-4; D call uncertain. The germline V and J ends were trimmed by 3 bases and 5 bases, with 10 bases remaining between them. The CDR3 covers 14 residues. Germline V lookup: CDR1 MGHDK, CDR2 SYGVNS.

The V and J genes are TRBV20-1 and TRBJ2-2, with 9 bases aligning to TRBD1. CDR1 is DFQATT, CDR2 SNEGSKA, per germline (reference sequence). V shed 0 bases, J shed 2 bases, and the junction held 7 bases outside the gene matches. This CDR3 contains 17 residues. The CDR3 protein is CSARDLRQGGNTGELFF. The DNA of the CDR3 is TGCAGTGCTAGAGACCTCCGACAGGGGGGCAACACCGGGGAGCTGTTTTTT.

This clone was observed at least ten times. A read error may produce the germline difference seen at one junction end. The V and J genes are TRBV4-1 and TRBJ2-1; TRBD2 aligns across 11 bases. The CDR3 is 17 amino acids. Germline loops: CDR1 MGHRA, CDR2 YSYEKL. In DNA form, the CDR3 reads TGCGCCGGCAGCCAAGGCCTCGGGCTAGCGGGGGGCAATGAGCAGTTCTTC. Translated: CAGSQGLGLAGGNEQFF.

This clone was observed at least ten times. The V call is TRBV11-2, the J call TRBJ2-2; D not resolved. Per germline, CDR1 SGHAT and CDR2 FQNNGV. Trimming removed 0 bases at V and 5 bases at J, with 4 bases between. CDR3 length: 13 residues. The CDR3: CASSLDRTGELFF. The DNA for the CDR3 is TGTGCCAGCAGCTTAGATCGGACCGGGGAGCTGTTTTTT.

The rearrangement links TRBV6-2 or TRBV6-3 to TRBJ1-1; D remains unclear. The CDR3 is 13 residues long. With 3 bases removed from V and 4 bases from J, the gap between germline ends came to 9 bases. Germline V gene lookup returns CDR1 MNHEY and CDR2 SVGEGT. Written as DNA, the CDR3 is TGTGCCAGCAGTTATTTACCGACCACTGAAGCTTTCTTT. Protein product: CASSYLPTTEAFF.

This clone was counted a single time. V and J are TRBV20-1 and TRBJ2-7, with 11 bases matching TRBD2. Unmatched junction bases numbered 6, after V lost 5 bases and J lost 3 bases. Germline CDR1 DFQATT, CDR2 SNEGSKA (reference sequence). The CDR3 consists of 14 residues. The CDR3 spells CSAGTSGRIYEQYF. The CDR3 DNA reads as TGCAGTGCTGGTACTAGCGGGAGAATCTACGAGCAGTACTTC.

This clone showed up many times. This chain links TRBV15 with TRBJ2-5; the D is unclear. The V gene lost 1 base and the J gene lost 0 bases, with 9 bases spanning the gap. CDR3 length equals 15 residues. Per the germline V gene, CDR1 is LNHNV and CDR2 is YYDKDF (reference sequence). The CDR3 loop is CATSRATLYQETQYF. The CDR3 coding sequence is TGTGCCACCAGCAGAGCCACCCTGTACCAAGAGACCCAGTACTTC.

CDR3 nucleotide sequence: TGTGCCAGCAGCTGGGACAGGGAGATTGATGGCTACACCTTC. This translates into CASSWDREIDGYTF. The chain recombines TRBV5-6 with TRBJ1-2, with 9 bases that match TRBD1. The CDR3 contains 14 residues. Per the germline V gene, CDR1 is SGHDT and CDR2 is YYEEEE. Unmatched junction bases numbered 6, after V lost 3 bases and J lost 6 bases.